This record looks at one T cell receptor (beta chain) sequence and its context. Antigen unknown. The sample is drawn from a study of neoadjuvant anti-PD-1 for oral cavity cancer. Study-level findings and limits: Higher pretreatment Treg/Th17 ratios tracked higher pretreatment blood clonality. TCR analyses covered only a few patients per response group.

These newly diagnosed stage II-IVA oral cavity squamous cell carcinoma patients had no prior systemic or radiation treatment. Germline CDR1 and CDR2: MNHEY and SMNVEV (reference sequence). V lost 2 bases, J lost 4 bases, and 9 bases stayed unmatched. The CDR3 consists of 16 residues. PBMC libraries mostly used roughly 500 ng of input genomic DNA, with six replicates per sample. The data were produced by immunoSEQ multiplex PCR, yet TCRdb's version contains in-frame clones alone and is incomplete. The sample yields 11,000 to 15,000 clones, roughly 67% seen once. The sample consisted of PBMCs, taken before nivolumab (anti-PD-1) treatment. This clonotype was obtained from a person between 40 and 85 years old with oral cavity squamous cell carcinoma. The chain combines TRBV27 with TRBJ2-7, with TRBD1 identical over 9 bases. DNA for the CDR3: TGTGCCAGCAGTTTACAGGGGGGGACAGGGCCTTACGAGCAGTACTTC. It yields the protein CASSLQGGTGPYEQYF.